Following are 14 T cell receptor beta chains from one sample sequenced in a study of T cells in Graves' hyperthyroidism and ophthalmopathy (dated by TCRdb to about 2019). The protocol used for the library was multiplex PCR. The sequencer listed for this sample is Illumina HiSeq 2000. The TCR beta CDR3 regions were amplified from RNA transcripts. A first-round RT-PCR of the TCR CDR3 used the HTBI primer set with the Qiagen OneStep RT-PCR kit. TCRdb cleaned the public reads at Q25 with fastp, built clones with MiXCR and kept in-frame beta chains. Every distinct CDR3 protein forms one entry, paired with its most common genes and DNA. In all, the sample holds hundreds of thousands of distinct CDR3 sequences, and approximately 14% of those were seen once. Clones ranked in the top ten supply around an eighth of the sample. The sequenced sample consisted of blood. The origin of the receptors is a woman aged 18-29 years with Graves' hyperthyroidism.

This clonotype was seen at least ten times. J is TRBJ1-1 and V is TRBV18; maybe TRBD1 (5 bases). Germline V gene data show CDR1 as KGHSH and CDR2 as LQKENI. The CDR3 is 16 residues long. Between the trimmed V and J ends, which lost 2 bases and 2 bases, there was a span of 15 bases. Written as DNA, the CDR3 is TGTGCCAGCTCACCAAGAGGGTGGGGCAGCAACACTGAAGCTTTCTTT. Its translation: CASSPRGWGSNTEAFF.

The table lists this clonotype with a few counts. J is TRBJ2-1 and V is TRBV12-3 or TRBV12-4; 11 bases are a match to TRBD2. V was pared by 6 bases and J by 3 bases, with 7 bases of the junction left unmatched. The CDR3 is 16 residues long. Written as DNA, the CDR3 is TGTGCCAGCAGAGAAGGACTAGCGGGTATCTACAATGAGCAGTTCTTC. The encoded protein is CASREGLAGIYNEQFF.

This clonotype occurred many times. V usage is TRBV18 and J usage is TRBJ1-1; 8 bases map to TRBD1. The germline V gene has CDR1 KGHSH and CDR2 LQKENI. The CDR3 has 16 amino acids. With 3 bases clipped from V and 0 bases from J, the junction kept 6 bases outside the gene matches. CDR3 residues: CASSPRTGKVNTEAFF. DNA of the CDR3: TGTGCCAGCTCACCCCGGACAGGGAAGGTGAACACTGAAGCTTTCTTT. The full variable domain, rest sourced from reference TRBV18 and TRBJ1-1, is NAGVMQNPRHLVRRRGQEARLRCSPMKGHSHVYWYRQLPEEGLKFMVYLQKENIIDESGMPKERFSAEFPKEGPSILRIQQVVRGDSAAYFCASSPRTGKVNTEAFFGQGTRLTVV.

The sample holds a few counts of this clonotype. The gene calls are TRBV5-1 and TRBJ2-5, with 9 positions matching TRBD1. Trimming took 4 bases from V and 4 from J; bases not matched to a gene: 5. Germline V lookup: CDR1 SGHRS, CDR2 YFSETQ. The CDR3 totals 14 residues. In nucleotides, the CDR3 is TGCGCCAGCAGCGGGGACAGGGAGTTAGAGACCCAGTACTTC. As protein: CASSGDRELETQYF.

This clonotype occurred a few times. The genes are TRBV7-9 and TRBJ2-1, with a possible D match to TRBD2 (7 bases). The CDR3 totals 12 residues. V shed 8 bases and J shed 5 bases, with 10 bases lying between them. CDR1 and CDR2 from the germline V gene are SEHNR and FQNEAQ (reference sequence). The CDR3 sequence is CASGGGDNEQFF. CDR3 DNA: TGTGCCAGCGGGGGGGGCGACAATGAGCAGTTCTTC.

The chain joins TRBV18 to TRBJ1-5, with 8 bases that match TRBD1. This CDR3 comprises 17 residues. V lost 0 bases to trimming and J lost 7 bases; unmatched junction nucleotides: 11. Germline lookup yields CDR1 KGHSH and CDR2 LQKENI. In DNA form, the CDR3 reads TGTGCCAGCTCACCACCGGGGGGCAGGGGGCTTGTGCAGCCCCAGCATTTT. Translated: CASSPPGGRGLVQPQHF.

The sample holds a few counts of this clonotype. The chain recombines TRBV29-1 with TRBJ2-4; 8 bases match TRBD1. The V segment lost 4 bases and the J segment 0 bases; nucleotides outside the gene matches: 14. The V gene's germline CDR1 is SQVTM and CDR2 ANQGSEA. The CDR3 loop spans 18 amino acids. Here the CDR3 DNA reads TGCAGCGTTGGGATGGCAGGGGGCTTCCCCATAGCCAAAAACATTCAGTACTTC. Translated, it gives CSVGMAGGFPIAKNIQYF.

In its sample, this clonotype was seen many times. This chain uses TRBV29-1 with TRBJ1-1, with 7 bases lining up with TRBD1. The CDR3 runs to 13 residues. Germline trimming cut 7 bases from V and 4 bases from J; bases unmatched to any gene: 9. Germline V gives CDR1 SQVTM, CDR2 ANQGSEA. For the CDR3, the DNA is TGCAGCGCCCGACAGGGTTTGGCCACTGAAGCTTTCTTT. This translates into CSARQGLATEAFF.

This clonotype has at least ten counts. The CDR3 nucleotides are TGTGCCAGCAGTTTATCAAAGACAGGGCTGAGCAATCAGCCCCAGCATTTT. This gives the protein CASSLSKTGLSNQPQHF. The chain is built from TRBV27 and TRBJ1-5; 7 positions agree with TRBD1. Germline assignment: CDR1 MNHEY and CDR2 SMNVEV (reference sequence). The V gene end was trimmed by 0 bases and the J gene end by 1 base; junction bases not matched to a gene: 6. This CDR3 is built from 17 residues.

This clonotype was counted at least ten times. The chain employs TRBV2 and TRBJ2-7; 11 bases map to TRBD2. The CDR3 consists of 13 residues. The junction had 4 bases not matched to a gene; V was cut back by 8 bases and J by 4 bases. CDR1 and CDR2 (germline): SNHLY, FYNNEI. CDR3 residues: CASSIAGGYEQYF. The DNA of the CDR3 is TGTGCCAGCTCGATAGCGGGAGGGTACGAGCAGTACTTC.

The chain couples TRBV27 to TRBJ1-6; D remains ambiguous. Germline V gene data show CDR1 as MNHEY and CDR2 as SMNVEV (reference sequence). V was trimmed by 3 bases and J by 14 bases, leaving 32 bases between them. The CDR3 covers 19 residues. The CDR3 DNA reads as TGTGCCAGCAGTTTCCTTACTCTTGCGCGGACCGATGCCCTCTCTACCCTCCACTTT. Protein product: CASSFLTLARTDALSTLHF.

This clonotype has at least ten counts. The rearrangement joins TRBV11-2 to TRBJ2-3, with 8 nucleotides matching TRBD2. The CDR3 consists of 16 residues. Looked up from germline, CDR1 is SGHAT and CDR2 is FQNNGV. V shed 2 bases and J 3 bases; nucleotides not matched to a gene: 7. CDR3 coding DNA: TGTGCCAGCAGCTTATTACCGGGGGGGATGACAGATACGCAGTATTTT. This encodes CASSLLPGGMTDTQYF.

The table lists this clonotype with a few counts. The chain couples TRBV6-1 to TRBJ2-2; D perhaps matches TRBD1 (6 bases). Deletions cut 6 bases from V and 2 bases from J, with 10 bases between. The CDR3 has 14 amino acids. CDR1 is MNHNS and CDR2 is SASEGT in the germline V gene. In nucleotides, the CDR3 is TGTGCCAGCAGGGAACAGGGTAACACCGGGGAGCTGTTTTTT. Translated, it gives CASREQGNTGELFF.

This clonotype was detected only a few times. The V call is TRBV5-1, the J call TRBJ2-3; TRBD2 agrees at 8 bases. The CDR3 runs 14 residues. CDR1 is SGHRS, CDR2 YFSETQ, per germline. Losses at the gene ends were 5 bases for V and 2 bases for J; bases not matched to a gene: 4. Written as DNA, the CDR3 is TGCGCCAGCAGTGGCGGGGGGCCCACAGATACGCAGTATTTT. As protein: CASSGGGPTDTQYF. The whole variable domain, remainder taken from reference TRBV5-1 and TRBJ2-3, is KAGVTQTPRYLIKTRGQQVTLSCSPISGHRSVSWYQQTPGQGLQFLFEYFSETQRNKGNFPGRFSGRQFSNSRSEMNVSTLELGDSALYLCASSGGGPTDTQYFGPGTRLTVL.